The 14 T cell receptor beta chains below were found in one sample sequenced in a study of T cell responses to AZD1222 COVID-19 vaccine. Only in-frame clones appear in the TCRdb table, and some are missing; sequencing was by immunoSEQ multiplex PCR. Of 120,000 or so clones listed, about nine tenths are singletons. The material sequenced was peripheral blood, taken on day 0 of AZD1222 vaccination. The receptors stem from an adult in good health.

Only one count was recorded for this clone. This chain uses TRBV10-3 with TRBJ2-2; D possibly matches TRBD1 or TRBD2 (5 bases each). Trimming removed 11 bases at V and 1 base at J, with 11 bases between. The germline gives CDR1 ENHRY, CDR2 SYGVKD. The CDR3 is 13 residues long. The CDR3 loop is CALGTRNTGELFF. CDR3 sequence (DNA): TGTGCCCTCGGGACCCGGAACACCGGGGAGCTGTTTTTT.

J is TRBJ2-2 and V is TRBV11-2; D remains ambiguous. Germline V CDR1 and CDR2: SGHAT, FQNNGV. V gave up 5 bases and J gave up 5 bases, with 24 bases separating them. CDR3 length: 18 amino acids. CDR3 sequence reads: CASSPSSWGVEKTGELFF. The CDR3 nucleotides read TGTGCCAGCAGCCCTAGTTCTTGGGGTGTAGAAAAAACCGGGGAGCTGTTTTTT.

The rearrangement joins TRBV5-1 to TRBJ1-1, with D possibly being TRBD1 (5 bases). V lost 3 bases to trimming and J lost 1 base, with 13 bases between them. The CDR3 consists of 15 residues. Germline V gene sequence: CDR1 SGHRS, CDR2 YFSETQ. CDR3 amino acids: CASSWGTASNTEAFF. CDR3 DNA: TGCGCCAGCAGCTGGGGGACGGCCTCGAACACTGAAGCTTTCTTT.

The chain carries TRBV27 and TRBJ2-3, with D uncertain. The CDR3 totals 15 residues. V lost 8 bases and J lost 0, with 15 bases in between. Germline V lookup: CDR1 MNHEY, CDR2 SMNVEV (reference sequence). This chain's CDR3 is CASRWTATSTDTQYF. The DNA of the CDR3 is TGTGCCAGCCGATGGACGGCCACTAGCACAGATACGCAGTATTTT.

The chain links TRBV11-1 to TRBJ2-4; a weak D match, TRBD1 (5 bases). The germline CDR1 and CDR2 sequences are SGHAT and FQDESV (reference sequence). Trimming shortened V by 5 bases and J by 7 bases, and 21 bases separated the two germline ends. The CDR3 totals 16 residues. The CDR3 DNA follows: TGTGCCAGCAGCCTTGGAACGACAGCGCCTGTTAACATTCAGTACTTC. Its protein product is CASSLGTTAPVNIQYF.

This chain joins TRBV6-5 and TRBJ1-1, with 9 bases matching TRBD1. The V gene's germline CDR1 is MNHEY and CDR2 SVGAGI. V lost 2 bases and J lost 4; bases outside the gene matches: 8. This CDR3 is 16 amino acids long. The CDR3 region has the DNA TGTGCCAGCAGTTACGGGACAGGGCACGCGGGCACTGAAGCTTTCTTT. Amino acids: CASSYGTGHAGTEAFF.

This chain connects TRBV19 to TRBJ2-1; TRBD2 aligns across 12 bases. The CDR3 runs to 15 residues. V shed 6 bases and J 3 bases; nucleotides not matched to a gene: 3. The germline V gene has CDR1 LNHDA and CDR2 SQIVND (reference sequence). DNA for the CDR3: TGTGCCAGTAGCCGGACTAGCGGGAACTACAATGAGCAGTTCTTC. Its translation: CASSRTSGNYNEQFF.

The chain uses TRBV2 and TRBJ2-6; D might be TRBD1 or TRBD2, each matching 5 bases. The CDR3 is made up of 15 amino acids. Trimming left V 10 bases short and J 0 bases short, with 13 bases between. CDR1 and CDR2 (germline): SNHLY, FYNNEI. This CDR3 reads CATSWGSSGANVLTF. The CDR3 coding sequence is TGTGCCACCTCTTGGGGGAGCTCTGGGGCCAACGTCCTGACTTTC. Combining the CDR3 with reference TRBV2 and TRBJ2-6 gives the whole variable domain EPEVTQTPSHQVTQMGQEVILRCVPISNHLYFYWYRQILGQKVEFLVSFYNNEISEKSEIFDDQFSVERPDGSNFTLKIRSTKLEDSAMYFCATSWGSSGANVLTFGAGSRLTVL.

The chain couples TRBV11-2 to TRBJ1-2; D unclear. The germline gives CDR1 SGHAT, CDR2 FQNNGV. V lost 2 bases and J lost 0, with 10 bases in between. The CDR3 is 15 amino acids. DNA of the CDR3: TGTGCCAGCAGCTTAACTTCTACAACTAACTATGGCTACACCTTC. Translating gives CASSLTSTTNYGYTF.

The V gene is TRBV4-2, the J gene TRBJ2-7, with 7 bases lining up with TRBD2. The ends lost 1 base at V and 6 bases at J; junction bases unmatched: 9. Per the germline V gene, CDR1 is LGHNA and CDR2 is YNFKEQ. CDR3 length: 15 residues. This chain's CDR3 is CASSQAVRGRGEQYF. CDR3 coding DNA: TGTGCCAGCAGCCAAGCAGTTCGCGGGAGAGGCGAGCAGTACTTC.

The chain combines TRBV5-5 with TRBJ1-2, with D unresolved. V dropped 4 bases and J dropped 8 bases, with 15 bases sitting between them. The CDR3 contains 13 residues. Germline CDR1 reads SGHKS; CDR2 reads YYEKEE (reference sequence). For the CDR3, the DNA is TGTGCCAGCAGCCCCATCCCATCCAGGGGCTACACCTTC. Protein: CASSPIPSRGYTF. Full variable domain (missing parts from reference TRBV5-5 and TRBJ1-2): DAGVTQSPTHLIKTRGQQVTLRCSPISGHKSVSWYQQVLGQGPQFIFQYYEKEERGRGNFPDRFSARQFPNYSSELNVNALLLGDSALYLCASSPIPSRGYTFGSGTRLTVV.

This chain connects TRBV5-1 to TRBJ2-1, with D perhaps being TRBD1 or TRBD2 (5 bases each). Germline V gene lookup returns CDR1 SGHRS and CDR2 YFSETQ. The CDR3 consists of 15 residues. V was clipped by 0 bases and J by 0 bases, with 7 bases between them. The CDR3 here is CASSLVGTSYNEQFF. CDR3 sequence (DNA): TGCGCCAGCAGCTTGGTGGGGACCTCCTACAATGAGCAGTTCTTC.

V is TRBV7-9 and J is TRBJ1-3; D remains unclear. V lost 5 bases to trimming and J lost 0 bases, with 8 bases between them. Germline CDR1 SEHNR, CDR2 FQNEAQ (reference sequence). There are 14 residues in the CDR3. In DNA, the CDR3 is TGTGCCAGCAGCGAACAGATCTCTGGAAACACCATATATTTT. The encoded protein is CASSEQISGNTIYF.

The chain has TRBV4-1 and TRBJ1-2; TRBD1 matches at 9 bases. Germline V gene sequence: CDR1 MGHRA, CDR2 YSYEKL. V dropped 5 bases and J dropped 7; count of bases not matched to a gene: 11. The CDR3 covers 15 residues. DNA of the CDR3: TGCGCCAGCAGCACGCCGGGACAGGGTACCTTTGGCTACACCTTC. Amino acids: CASSTPGQGTFGYTF.